This T cell receptor beta chain was observed in a study of blood T cell repertoires in COVID-19. Trimming took 5 bases from V and 7 from J; bases not matched to a gene: 8. Germline assignment: CDR1 SGHTA and CDR2 FQGTGA. The CDR3 contains 16 residues. Original methodology: Scientists estimated how many nucleated cells there were by amplifying reference gene primers. Method: immunoSEQ multiplex PCR; TCRdb's copy keeps in-frame clones and lacks some. V, J and clone size derive from that table, while D and trimming were established from the DNA sequence. The table includes almost 250,000 clones, about 89% detected once.

Sequenced material: peripheral blood. This sequence originates from a woman aged 60-70 years who had recovered from COVID-19. The rearrangement uses TRBV7-3 and TRBJ2-2; 12 bases line up with TRBD2. The CDR3 region has the DNA TGTGCCAGCAGCCCCGGACTAGCGGGGACGATCGGGGAGCTGTTTTTT. This codes for CASSPGLAGTIGELFF.